This TCR beta chain stems from a study of T cells after yellow fever vaccination. To note about this clonotype: The target antigen is unknown.

Study-wide findings and caveats: Only a small proportion of the clonotypes turned up in both the CD4 and the CD8 compartments, likely arising from convergent recombination. The study re-detected most primary-vaccination clones after the booster (about 96% CD4, roughly 90% CD8). Abundant clonotypes from the bulk population could get into FACS-sorted repertoires as contaminants.

UMIs were added to TCR cDNA along with a universal primer site when it was made by 5'RACE template switching. TCRdb ran MiXCR on the 5' RACE reads and lists one entry per CDR3 protein. In the table there are some 320,000 distinct CDR3 sequences, 4% to 5.5% of which are singletons. The length of the CDR3 is 11 residues. CDR1 and CDR2 from the germline V gene are MNHEY and SVGEGT. V lost 3 bases and J lost 4, with 3 bases in between. The V call is TRBV6-2 or TRBV6-3, the J call TRBJ2-5; D is unclear. The material was PBMCs, obtained 15 days after the yellow fever booster vaccination. The sequence derives from a man in his late teens or twenties who received the YFV17D yellow fever vaccine. The CDR3 DNA sequence: TGTGCCAGCAGTTATATAGAGACCCAGTACTTC. This translates into CASSYIETQYF.